What follows are 17 T cell receptor beta chains derived from one specimen sequenced in a study of cytomegalovirus exposure and HLA in healthy donors. PCR was performed using 60 Vbeta and 13 Jbeta primers. Using immunoSEQ multiplex PCR, the repertoire was profiled, and TCRdb retains in-frame clones only, with some absent. The data show roughly 97,000 clones, around 79% seen once. Sample: PBMCs. All receptors derive from a man aged 60 to 75 in good health and CMV-seropositive.

This chain connects TRBV5-1 to TRBJ2-3; weak D call: TRBD1 (5 bases). This CDR3 region has 14 residues. Trimming shortened V by 3 bases and J by 2 bases, and 10 bases separated the two germline ends. Germline CDR1 and CDR2: SGHRS and YFSETQ. Here the CDR3 reads CASSSNRYTDTQYF. The CDR3, as DNA: TGCGCCAGCAGCTCAAACAGGTACACAGATACGCAGTATTTT.

The chain's CDR3 is CASSHGTTTDTQYF. CDR3 sequence (DNA): TGTGCCAGCAGTCACGGGACAACAACAGATACGCAGTATTTT. The V and J genes are TRBV27 and TRBJ2-3; D perhaps matches TRBD1 (6 bases). Per the germline V gene, CDR1 is MNHEY and CDR2 is SMNVEV (reference sequence). V lost 5 bases and J lost 3, with 12 bases in between. The CDR3 covers 14 residues.

The J gene is TRBJ1-1, the V gene TRBV21-1; TRBD1, the table's D call, lacks a check against the DNA. TRBV21-1 has pseudogene status. The CDR3 is 15 amino acids. CDR3 residues: CASSIQGEPNTEAFF. The CDR3 DNA reads TGTGCCAGCAGCATACAGGGAGAACCGAACACTGAAGCTTTCTTT.

V usage is TRBV5-4 and J usage is TRBJ1-3; D may be TRBD1 (5 bases). The CDR3 covers 15 residues. Per the germline V gene, CDR1 is SGHNT and CDR2 is YYREEE (reference sequence). The ends were cut back, 3 bases at V and 1 base at J, with 11 bases in the middle. CDR3 DNA: TGTGCCAGCAGCTGGGGGAGGGGTTCTGGAAACACCATATATTTT. This sequence encodes CASSWGRGSGNTIYF.

The gene calls are TRBV6-4 and TRBJ2-3; a possible D gene is TRBD2 (6 bases). From germline, CDR1 is MRHNA and CDR2 SNTAGT. This CDR3 has 13 amino acids. Trimming cost V 4 bases and J 4 bases, with 9 bases left between them. The CDR3 DNA sequence: TGTGCCAGCAGTGCGACTAGGGCAGATACGCAGTATTTT. It is translated as CASSATRADTQYF.

The chain carries TRBV5-1 and TRBJ2-3, with 13 bases that match TRBD2. Germline V gene lookup returns CDR1 SGHRS and CDR2 YFSETQ. This CDR3 has 18 amino acids. The V segment lost 3 bases and the J segment 0 bases; nucleotides outside the gene matches: 7. Here the CDR3 reads CASSSGLAGAISTDTQYF. For the CDR3, the DNA is TGCGCCAGCAGCTCCGGACTAGCGGGGGCCATTAGCACAGATACGCAGTATTTT.

This chain joins TRBV28 and TRBJ1-6; no firm D call. CDR3 length equals 16 residues. Germline values: CDR1 MDHEN, CDR2 SYDVKM. V lost 5 bases, J lost 7 bases, and 18 bases lay in between. CDR3 nucleotides: TGTGCCAGCAGTCCGCCGAATCTGGGGAGAAATTCACCCCTCCACTTT. It yields the protein CASSPPNLGRNSPLHF.

This clone was observed a few times. In DNA, the CDR3 is TGTGCTAGTGCCCTGTGGGACTCCCATAGCAATCAGCCCCAGCATTTT. Translating gives CASALWDSHSNQPQHF. The chain has TRBV12-5 and TRBJ1-5; TRBD1 might be the D (5 bases). Germline values: CDR1 LGHNT, CDR2 FRNRAP. The CDR3 is made up of 16 amino acids. The V end was cut by 7 bases, the J end by 0 bases, with 16 bases between.

This rearrangement joins TRBV18 to TRBJ2-1; 9 bases align to TRBD2. This CDR3 has 15 amino acids. Germline V CDR1 and CDR2: KGHSH, LQKENI. V was clipped by 3 bases and J by 4 bases; unmatched bases: 4. This chain's CDR3 is CASSPAGGPYNEQFF. The DNA for the CDR3 is TGTGCCAGCTCACCGGCGGGGGGGCCTTACAATGAGCAGTTCTTC.

On this clone: Other nucleotide sequences from this sample produce the same CDR3. The chain uses TRBV7-6 and TRBJ1-1, with D perhaps TRBD1 (5 bases). The CDR3 has 16 residues. Germline CDR1 SGHVS, CDR2 FNYEAQ. Trimming took 0 bases from V and 3 from J, leaving 14 bases between them. CDR3 region: CASSLAAWRDYTEAFF. The CDR3 nucleotides are TGTGCCAGCAGCTTAGCAGCGTGGAGGGACTACACTGAAGCTTTCTTT.

The rearrangement uses TRBV19 and TRBJ1-4; D is ambiguous. CDR3 length: 15 amino acids. The V and J ends lost 1 base and 5 bases respectively, with 11 bases between them. CDR1 is LNHDA, CDR2 SQIVND, per germline (reference sequence). CDR3 nucleotide sequence: TGTGCCAGTAGTATAGGCGTCCCGGTGAATGAAAAACTGTTTTTT. Its protein product is CASSIGVPVNEKLFF.

The V and J genes are TRBV19 and TRBJ2-3; 7 bases are shared with TRBD2. CDR1 and CDR2 (germline): LNHDA, SQIVND (reference sequence). The V gene end was trimmed by 3 bases and the J gene end by 2 bases; junction bases not matched to a gene: 5. The CDR3 contains 15 residues. This CDR3 reads CASSITAGTTDTQYF. CDR3 nucleotide sequence: TGTGCCAGTAGTATCACAGCGGGGACCACAGATACGCAGTATTTT.

This clone occurred a few times. The CDR3 bases are TGTGCCAGCAGCTTTGACGCTAGCGGGAAAGAGACCCAGTACTTC. Amino acids: CASSFDASGKETQYF. V gene TRBV7-2 combines with J gene TRBJ2-5, with 9 bases lining up with TRBD2. With 3 bases clipped from V and 3 bases from J, the junction kept 5 bases outside the gene matches. Germline values: CDR1 SGHTA, CDR2 FQGNSA. The CDR3 totals 15 residues.

Turning to this clone: The same CDR3 also results from other DNA sequences found in this sample. The chain combines TRBV5-1 with TRBJ2-1; D is perhaps TRBD1 (5 bases). This CDR3 comprises 13 residues. CDR1 and CDR2 (germline): SGHRS, YFSETQ. V was trimmed by 2 bases and J by 6 bases, leaving 9 bases between them. For the CDR3, the DNA is TGCGCCAGCAGCTTAGGGGCCGGCAATGAGCAGTTCTTC. Translating gives CASSLGAGNEQFF. The complete variable domain, with remaining parts taken from reference TRBV5-1 and TRBJ2-1, reads KAGVTQTPRYLIKTRGQQVTLSCSPISGHRSVSWYQQTPGQGLQFLFEYFSETQRNKGNFPGRFSGRQFSNSRSEMNVSTLELGDSALYLCASSLGAGNEQFFGPGTRLTVL.

This clone was counted a few times. The chain joins TRBV4-2 to TRBJ2-1; D is uncertain. The CDR3 runs to 16 residues. Germline V gene data show CDR1 as LGHNA and CDR2 as YNFKEQ. With 0 bases removed from V and 3 bases from J, the gap between germline ends came to 12 bases. The CDR3 here is CASSQDEERRYNEQFF. The DNA for the CDR3 is TGTGCCAGCAGCCAAGATGAGGAGCGACGCTACAATGAGCAGTTCTTC.

V usage is TRBV10-3 and J usage is TRBJ2-3; 7 positions match TRBD1. Germline CDR1 and CDR2: ENHRY and SYGVKD. The ends lost 6 bases at V and 0 bases at J; junction bases unmatched: 3. CDR3 length: 14 residues. CDR3 residues: CAISWDRSTDTQYF. CDR3 nucleotide sequence: TGTGCCATCAGCTGGGACAGAAGCACAGATACGCAGTATTTT.

The rearrangement uses TRBV6-5 and TRBJ1-6; no reliable D call. Germline-derived CDR1 and CDR2 are MNHEY and SVGAGI. The V end lost 2 bases, the J end lost 7 bases, and 3 bases lay between the germline ends. The length of the CDR3 is 12 residues. The CDR3 is CASSYPNSPLHF. In nucleotides, the CDR3 is TGTGCCAGCAGTTACCCAAATTCACCCCTCCACTTT.